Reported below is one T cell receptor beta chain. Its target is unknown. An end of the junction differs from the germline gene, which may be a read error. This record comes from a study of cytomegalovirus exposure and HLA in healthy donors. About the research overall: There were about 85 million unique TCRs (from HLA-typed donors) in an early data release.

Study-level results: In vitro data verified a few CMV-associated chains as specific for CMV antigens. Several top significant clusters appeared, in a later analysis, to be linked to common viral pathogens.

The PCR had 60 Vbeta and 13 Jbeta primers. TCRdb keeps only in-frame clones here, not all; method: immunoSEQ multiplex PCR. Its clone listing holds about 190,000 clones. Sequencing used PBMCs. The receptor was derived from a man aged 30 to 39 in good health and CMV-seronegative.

CDR3 residues: CASSLDGFSRW. CDR3 sequence (DNA): TGTGCCAGCAGTCTAGACGGCTTCTCTCGGTGG. The chain carries TRBV2 and TRBJ1-5; D unclear. The CDR3 contains 11 residues. Per germline, CDR1 SNHLY and CDR2 FYNNEI. The variable domain in full, with the rest retrieved from reference TRBV2 and TRBJ1-5, is EPEVTQTPSHQVTQMGQEVILRCVPISNHLYFYWYRQILGQKVEFLVSFYNNEISEKSEIFDDQFSVERPDGSNFTLKIRSTKLEDSAMYFCASSLDGFSRWGDGTRLSIL.